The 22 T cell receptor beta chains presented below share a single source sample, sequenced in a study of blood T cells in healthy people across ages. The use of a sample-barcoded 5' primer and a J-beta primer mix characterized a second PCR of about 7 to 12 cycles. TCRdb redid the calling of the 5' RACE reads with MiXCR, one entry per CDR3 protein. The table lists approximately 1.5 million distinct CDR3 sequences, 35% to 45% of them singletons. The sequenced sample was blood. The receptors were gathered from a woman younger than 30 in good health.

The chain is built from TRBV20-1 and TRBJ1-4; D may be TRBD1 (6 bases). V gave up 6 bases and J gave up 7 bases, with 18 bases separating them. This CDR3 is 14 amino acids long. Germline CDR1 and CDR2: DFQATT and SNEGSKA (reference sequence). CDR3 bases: TGCAGTGCCGCGTCCCCGGGGGCGGGTGAAAAACTGTTTTTT. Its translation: CSAASPGAGEKLFF.

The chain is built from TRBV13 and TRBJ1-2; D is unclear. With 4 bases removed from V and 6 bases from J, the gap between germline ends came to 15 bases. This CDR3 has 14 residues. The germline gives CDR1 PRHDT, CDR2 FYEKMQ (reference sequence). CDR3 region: CASSSPGISHGYTF. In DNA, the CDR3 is TGTGCCAGCAGCTCCCCAGGTATAAGCCATGGCTACACCTTC.

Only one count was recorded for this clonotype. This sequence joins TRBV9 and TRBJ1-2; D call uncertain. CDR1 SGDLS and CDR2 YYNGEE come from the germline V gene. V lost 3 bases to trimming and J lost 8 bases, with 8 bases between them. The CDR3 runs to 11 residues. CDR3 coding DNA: TGTGCCAGCAGCGCAAGGGCCGGCTACACCTTC. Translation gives CASSARAGYTF.

CDR3 in DNA: TGTGCCAGCAGCCTTAGTATAGGATCTGATTCACCCCTCCACTTT. This translates into CASSLSIGSDSPLHF. The chain is built from TRBV7-9 and TRBJ1-6; the D is unclear. V gave up 5 bases and J gave up 8 bases, with 16 bases separating them. CDR1 SEHNR and CDR2 FQNEAQ come from the germline V gene (reference sequence). The length of the CDR3 is 15 residues.

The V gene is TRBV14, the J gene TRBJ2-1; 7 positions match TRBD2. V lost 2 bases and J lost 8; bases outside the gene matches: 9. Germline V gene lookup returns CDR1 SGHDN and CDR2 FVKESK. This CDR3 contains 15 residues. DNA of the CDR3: TGTGCCAGCAGCCAACGGGAGGACGGCTTGGATGAGCAGTTCTTC. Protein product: CASSQREDGLDEQFF.

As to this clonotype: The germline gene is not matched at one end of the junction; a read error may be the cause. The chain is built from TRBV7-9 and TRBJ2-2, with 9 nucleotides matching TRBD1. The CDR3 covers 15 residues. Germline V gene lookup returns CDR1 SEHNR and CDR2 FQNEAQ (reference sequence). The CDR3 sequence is CVSSSGQGGTGELFF. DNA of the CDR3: TGTGTCAGCAGCTCGGGACAGGGAGGTACCGGGGAGCTGTTTTTT.

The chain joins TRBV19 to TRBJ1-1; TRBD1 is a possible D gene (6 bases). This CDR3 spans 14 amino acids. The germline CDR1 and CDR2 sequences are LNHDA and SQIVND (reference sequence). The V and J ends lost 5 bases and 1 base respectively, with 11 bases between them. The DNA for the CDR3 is TGTGCCAGTAGTCCGGGGGCGCCGAACACTGAAGCTTTCTTT. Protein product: CASSPGAPNTEAFF.

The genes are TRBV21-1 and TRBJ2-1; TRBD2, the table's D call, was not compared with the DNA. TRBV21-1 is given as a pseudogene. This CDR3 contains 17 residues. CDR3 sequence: CASSVRREGASYNEQFF. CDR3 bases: TGTGCCAGCAGTGTGAGGCGGGAGGGCGCCTCCTACAATGAGCAGTTCTTC.

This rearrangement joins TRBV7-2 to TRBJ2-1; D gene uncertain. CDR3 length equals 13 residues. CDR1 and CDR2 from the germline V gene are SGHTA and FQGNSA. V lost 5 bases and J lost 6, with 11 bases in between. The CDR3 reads CASSPRGSNEQFF. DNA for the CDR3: TGTGCCAGCAGCCCCCGTGGCAGCAATGAGCAGTTCTTC.

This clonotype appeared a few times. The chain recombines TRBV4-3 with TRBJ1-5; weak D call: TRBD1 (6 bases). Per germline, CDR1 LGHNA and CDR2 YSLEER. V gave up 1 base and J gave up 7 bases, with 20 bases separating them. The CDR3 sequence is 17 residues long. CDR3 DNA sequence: TGCGCCAGCAGCCAAGTGGGGGCCCAGGGTGTAGGACAGCCCCAGCATTTT. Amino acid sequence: CASSQVGAQGVGQPQHF.

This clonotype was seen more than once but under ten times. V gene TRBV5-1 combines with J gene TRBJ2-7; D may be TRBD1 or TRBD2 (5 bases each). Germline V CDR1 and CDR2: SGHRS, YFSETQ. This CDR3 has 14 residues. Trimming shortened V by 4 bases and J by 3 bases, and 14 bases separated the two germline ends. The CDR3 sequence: CASSLYGTLYEQYF. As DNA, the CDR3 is TGCGCCAGCAGCCTGTATGGGACCCTCTACGAGCAGTACTTC. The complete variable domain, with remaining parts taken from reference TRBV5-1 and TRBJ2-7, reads KAGVTQTPRYLIKTRGQQVTLSCSPISGHRSVSWYQQTPGQGLQFLFEYFSETQRNKGNFPGRFSGRQFSNSRSEMNVSTLELGDSALYLCASSLYGTLYEQYFGPGTRLTVT.

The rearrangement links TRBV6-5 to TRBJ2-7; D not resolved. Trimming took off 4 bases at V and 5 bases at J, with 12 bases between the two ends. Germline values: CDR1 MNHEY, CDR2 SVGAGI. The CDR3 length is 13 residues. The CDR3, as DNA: TGTGCCAGCAGTTTTGACCCGAACGACGAGCAGTACTTC. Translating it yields CASSFDPNDEQYF.

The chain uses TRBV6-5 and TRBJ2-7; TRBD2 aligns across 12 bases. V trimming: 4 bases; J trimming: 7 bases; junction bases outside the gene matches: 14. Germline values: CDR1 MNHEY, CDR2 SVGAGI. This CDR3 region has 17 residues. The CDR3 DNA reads TGTGCCAGCAGTTGGACTAGCGGGATTTCCGCTTTAAGGGAGCAGTACTTC. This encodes CASSWTSGISALREQYF.

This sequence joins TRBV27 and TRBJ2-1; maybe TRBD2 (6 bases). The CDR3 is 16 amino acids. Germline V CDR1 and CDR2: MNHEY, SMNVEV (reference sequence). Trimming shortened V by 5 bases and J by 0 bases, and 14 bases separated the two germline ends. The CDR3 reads CASSTVAESSYNEQFF. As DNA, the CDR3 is TGTGCCAGCAGTACCGTAGCGGAGAGCTCCTACAATGAGCAGTTCTTC.

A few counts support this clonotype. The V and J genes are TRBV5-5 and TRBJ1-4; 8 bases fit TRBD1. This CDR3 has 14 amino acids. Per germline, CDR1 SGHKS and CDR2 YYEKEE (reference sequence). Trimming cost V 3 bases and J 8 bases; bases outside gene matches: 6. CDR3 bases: TGTGCCAGCAGCTACCGGACAGGGCGGGAAAAACTGTTTTTT. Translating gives CASSYRTGREKLFF.

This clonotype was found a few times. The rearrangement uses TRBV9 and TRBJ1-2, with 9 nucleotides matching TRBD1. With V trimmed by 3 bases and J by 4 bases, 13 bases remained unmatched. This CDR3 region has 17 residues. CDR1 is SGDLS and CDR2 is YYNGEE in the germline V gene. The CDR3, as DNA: TGTGCCAGCAGCGGATACTCAGGGACAGGGAGGATCTATGGCTACACCTTC. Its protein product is CASSGYSGTGRIYGYTF. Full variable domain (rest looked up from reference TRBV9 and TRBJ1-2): DSGVTQTPKHLITATGQRVTLRCSPRSGDLSVYWYQQSLDQGLQFLIQYYNGEERAKGNILERFSAQQFPDLHSELNLSSLELGDSALYFCASSGYSGTGRIYGYTFGSGTRLTVV.

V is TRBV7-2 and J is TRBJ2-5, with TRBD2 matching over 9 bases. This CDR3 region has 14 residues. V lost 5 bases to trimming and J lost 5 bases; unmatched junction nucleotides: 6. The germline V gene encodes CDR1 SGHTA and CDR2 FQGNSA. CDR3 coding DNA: TGTGCCAGCAGCCCGAAGCGGGGGGTTGAGACCCAGTACTTC. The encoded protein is CASSPKRGVETQYF.

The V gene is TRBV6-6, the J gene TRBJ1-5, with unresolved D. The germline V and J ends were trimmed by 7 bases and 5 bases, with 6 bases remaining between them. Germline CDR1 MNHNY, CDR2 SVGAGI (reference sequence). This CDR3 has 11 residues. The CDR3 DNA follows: TGTGCCAGCAATACGGATCAGCCCCAGCATTTT. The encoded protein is CASNTDQPQHF.

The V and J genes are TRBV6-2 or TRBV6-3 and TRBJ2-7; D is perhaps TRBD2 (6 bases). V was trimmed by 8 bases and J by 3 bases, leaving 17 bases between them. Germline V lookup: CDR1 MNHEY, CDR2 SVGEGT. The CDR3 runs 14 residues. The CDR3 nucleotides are TGTGCCAGCGAAGTAGGGCAGGGAGGCTACGAGCAGTACTTC. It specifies CASEVGQGGYEQYF.

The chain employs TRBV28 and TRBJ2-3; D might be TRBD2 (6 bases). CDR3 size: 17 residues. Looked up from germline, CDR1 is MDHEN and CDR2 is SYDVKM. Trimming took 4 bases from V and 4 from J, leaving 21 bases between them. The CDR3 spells CASSSDRERGDADTQYF. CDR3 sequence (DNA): TGTGCCAGCAGTTCGGACCGGGAGAGGGGAGACGCAGATACGCAGTATTTT.

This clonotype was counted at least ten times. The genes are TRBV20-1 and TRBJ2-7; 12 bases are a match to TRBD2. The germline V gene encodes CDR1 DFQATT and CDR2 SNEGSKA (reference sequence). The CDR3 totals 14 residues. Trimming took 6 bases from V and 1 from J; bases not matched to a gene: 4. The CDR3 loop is CSARLAGVSYEQYF. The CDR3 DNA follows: TGCAGTGCACGACTAGCGGGAGTTTCCTACGAGCAGTACTTC.

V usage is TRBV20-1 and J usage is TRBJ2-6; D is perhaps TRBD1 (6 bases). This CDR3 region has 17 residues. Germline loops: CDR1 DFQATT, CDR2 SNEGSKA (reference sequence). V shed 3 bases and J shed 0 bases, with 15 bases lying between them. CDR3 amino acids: CSARPLTGSSGANVLTF. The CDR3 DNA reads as TGCAGTGCTAGGCCCCTAACAGGGTCCTCTGGGGCCAACGTCCTGACTTTC.